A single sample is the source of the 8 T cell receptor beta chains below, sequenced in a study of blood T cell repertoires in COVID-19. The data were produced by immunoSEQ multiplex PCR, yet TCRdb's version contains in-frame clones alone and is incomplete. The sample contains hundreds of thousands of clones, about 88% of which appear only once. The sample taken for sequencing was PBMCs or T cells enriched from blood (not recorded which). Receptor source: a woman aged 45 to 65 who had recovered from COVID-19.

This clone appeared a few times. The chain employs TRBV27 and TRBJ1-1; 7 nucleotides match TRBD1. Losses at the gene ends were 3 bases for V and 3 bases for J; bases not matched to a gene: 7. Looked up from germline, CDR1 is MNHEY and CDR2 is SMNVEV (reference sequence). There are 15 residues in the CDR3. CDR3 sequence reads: CASSLGADRDTEAFF. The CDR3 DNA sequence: TGTGCCAGCAGTTTGGGGGCCGACAGGGACACTGAAGCTTTCTTT.

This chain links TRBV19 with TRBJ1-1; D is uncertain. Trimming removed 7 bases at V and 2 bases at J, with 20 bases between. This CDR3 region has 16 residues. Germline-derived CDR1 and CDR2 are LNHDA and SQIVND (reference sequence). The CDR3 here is CASTLVGLQPNTEAFF. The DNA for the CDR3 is TGTGCCAGTACGTTAGTCGGTTTACAGCCAAACACTGAAGCTTTCTTT.

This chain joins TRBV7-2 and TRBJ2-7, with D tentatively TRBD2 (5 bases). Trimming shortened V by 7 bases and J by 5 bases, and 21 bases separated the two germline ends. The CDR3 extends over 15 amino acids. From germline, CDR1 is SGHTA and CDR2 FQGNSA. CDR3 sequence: CASTIYGRDLDEQYF. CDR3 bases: TGTGCCAGCACCATCTATGGCCGGGATTTAGACGAGCAGTACTTC.

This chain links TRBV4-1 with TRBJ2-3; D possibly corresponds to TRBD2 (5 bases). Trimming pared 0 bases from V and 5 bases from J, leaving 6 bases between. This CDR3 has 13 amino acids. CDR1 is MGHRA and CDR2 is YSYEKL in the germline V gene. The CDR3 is CASSQEGLDTQYF. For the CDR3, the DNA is TGCGCCAGCAGCCAAGAAGGACTAGATACGCAGTATTTT.

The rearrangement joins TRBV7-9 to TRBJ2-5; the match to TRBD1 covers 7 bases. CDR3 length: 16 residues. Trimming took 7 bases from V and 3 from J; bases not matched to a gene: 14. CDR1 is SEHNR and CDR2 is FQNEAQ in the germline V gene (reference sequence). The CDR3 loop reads CASTAPDRDSKETQYF. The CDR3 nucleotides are TGTGCCAGCACGGCCCCCGACAGGGACAGCAAAGAGACCCAGTACTTC.

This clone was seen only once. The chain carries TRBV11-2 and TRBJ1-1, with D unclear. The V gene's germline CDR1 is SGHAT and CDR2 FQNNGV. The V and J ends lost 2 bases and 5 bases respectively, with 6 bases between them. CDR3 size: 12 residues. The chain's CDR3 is CASSLWRTEAFF. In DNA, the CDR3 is TGTGCCAGCAGCTTATGGAGGACTGAAGCTTTCTTT.

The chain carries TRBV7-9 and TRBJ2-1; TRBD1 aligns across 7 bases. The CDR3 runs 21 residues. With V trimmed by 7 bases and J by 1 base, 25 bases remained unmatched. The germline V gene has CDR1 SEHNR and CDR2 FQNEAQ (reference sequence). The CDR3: CASTVTLGQNLRDESYNEQFF. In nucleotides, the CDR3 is TGTGCCAGCACCGTAACTTTGGGACAGAACTTACGGGACGAGTCCTACAATGAGCAGTTCTTC.

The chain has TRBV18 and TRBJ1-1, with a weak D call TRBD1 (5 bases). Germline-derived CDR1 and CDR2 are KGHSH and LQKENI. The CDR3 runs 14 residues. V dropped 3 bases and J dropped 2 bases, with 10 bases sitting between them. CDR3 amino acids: CASSPTTENTEAFF. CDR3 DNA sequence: TGTGCCAGCTCACCCACGACAGAAAACACTGAAGCTTTCTTT.